A single sample is the source of the 9 T cell receptor beta chains below, sequenced in a study of blood T cell repertoires in COVID-19. Some clones are missing from TCRdb's copy, which holds only in-frame ones; the method was immunoSEQ multiplex PCR. The table records some 260,000 clones, around nine tenths of them present only once. The sequencing input was peripheral blood. Receptor source: a man younger than 30 with active or convalescent COVID-19.

V is TRBV11-3 and J is TRBJ2-1; TRBD2 might be the D (7 bases). The CDR3 has 14 residues. Per the germline V gene, CDR1 is SGHNT and CDR2 is YENEEA. The ends were cut back, 8 bases at V and 8 bases at J, with 19 bases in the middle. The CDR3 DNA reads as TGTGCCAGCCGCCTGACGGGGGGCAGCCATGAGCAGTTCTTC. Translation: CASRLTGGSHEQFF.

The V call is TRBV7-3, the J call TRBJ1-2, with 7 bases lining up with TRBD1. CDR1 is SGHTA and CDR2 is FQGTGA in the germline V gene. V was clipped by 5 bases and J by 5 bases; unmatched bases: 5. The CDR3 contains 13 residues. In DNA, the CDR3 is TGTGCCAGCAGCGCGCAGACAGGGTATGGCTACACCTTC. Protein sequence: CASSAQTGYGYTF.

This CDR3 reads CASSQGTQPSYEQYF. The CDR3 bases are TGTGCCAGCAGCCAGGGGACCCAGCCGTCCTACGAGCAGTACTTC. The gene calls are TRBV9 and TRBJ2-7; a weak D match, TRBD1 (6 bases). Between the trimmed V and J ends, which lost 4 bases and 1 base, there was a span of 15 bases. Germline V gives CDR1 SGDLS, CDR2 YYNGEE. The CDR3 totals 15 residues.

V gene TRBV29-1 combines with J gene TRBJ1-2; D may be TRBD1 (5 bases). The V gene lost 5 bases and the J gene lost 5 bases, with 15 bases spanning the gap. Per the germline V gene, CDR1 is SQVTM and CDR2 is ANQGSEA. This CDR3 contains 13 residues. Written as DNA, the CDR3 is TGCAGCGTTTCAGGGCCATCGTCTTATGGCTACACCTTC. It translates to CSVSGPSSYGYTF.

This clone was counted a single time. The gene calls are TRBV11-2 and TRBJ1-4; 7 positions agree with TRBD1. V was clipped by 4 bases and J by 7 bases; unmatched bases: 9. Germline values: CDR1 SGHAT, CDR2 FQNNGV. The CDR3 runs 15 residues. In DNA form, the CDR3 reads TGTGCCAGCAGCTCTTCACAGGGGTTTAGTGAAAAACTGTTTTTT. It codes for CASSSSQGFSEKLFF.

The rearrangement joins TRBV18 to TRBJ1-1, with D unclear. Trimming stripped 2 bases from V and 4 bases from J, with 14 bases between. This CDR3 is 15 amino acids long. The germline gives CDR1 KGHSH, CDR2 LQKENI. The CDR3 coding sequence is TGTGCCAGCTCACCAACAAGTGACCCTAGCACTGAAGCTTTCTTT. Its protein is CASSPTSDPSTEAFF.

The gene calls are TRBV28 and TRBJ1-2; 11 nucleotides agree with TRBD1. CDR1 is MDHEN, CDR2 SYDVKM, per germline. V lost 6 bases, J lost 2 bases, and 17 bases stayed unmatched. The CDR3 totals 19 residues. CDR3 DNA: TGTGCCAGCAGCACATTGGGACAGGGGGTTATATCCCGCAACTATGGCTACACCTTC. Translating gives CASSTLGQGVISRNYGYTF.

The chain links TRBV4-3 to TRBJ2-7, with 11 bases fitting TRBD2. The germline V gene encodes CDR1 LGHNA and CDR2 YSLEER. The V and J ends lost 4 bases and 4 bases, in that order; junction bases with no gene match: 3. CDR3 size: 14 residues. CDR3 region: CASSPGTSGYEQYF. DNA of the CDR3: TGCGCCAGCAGCCCCGGGACTAGCGGATACGAGCAGTACTTC.

The chain has TRBV29-1 and TRBJ2-2, with 7 bases aligning to TRBD2. Germline V gives CDR1 SQVTM, CDR2 ANQGSEA. This CDR3 has 16 amino acids. V lost 0 bases, J lost 5 bases, and 9 bases stayed unmatched. DNA of the CDR3: TGCAGCGTTGAAGATCCGGGCGGGAGCACGACCGGGGAGCTGTTTTTT. Its protein is CSVEDPGGSTTGELFF.